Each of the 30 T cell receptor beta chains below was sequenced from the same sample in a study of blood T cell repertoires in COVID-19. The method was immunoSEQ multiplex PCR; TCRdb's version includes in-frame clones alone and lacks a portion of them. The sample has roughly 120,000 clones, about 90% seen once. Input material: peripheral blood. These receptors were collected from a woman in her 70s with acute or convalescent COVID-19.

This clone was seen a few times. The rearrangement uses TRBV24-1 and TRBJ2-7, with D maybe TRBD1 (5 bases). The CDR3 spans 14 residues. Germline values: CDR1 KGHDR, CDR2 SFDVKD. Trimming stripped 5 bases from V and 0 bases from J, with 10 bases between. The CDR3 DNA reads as TGTGCCACCAGTGGCCGACAGCCCTCCTACGAGCAGTACTTC. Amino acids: CATSGRQPSYEQYF.

CDR3 loop: CSVGRGGAGYTF. In nucleotides, the CDR3 is TGCAGCGTCGGTAGGGGGGGCGCGGGCTACACCTTC. The rearrangement joins TRBV29-1 to TRBJ1-2; D possibly corresponds to TRBD1 (6 bases). CDR1 and CDR2 from the germline V gene are SQVTM and ANQGSEA. V shed 6 bases and J shed 8 bases, with 16 bases lying between them. The CDR3 is 12 amino acids.

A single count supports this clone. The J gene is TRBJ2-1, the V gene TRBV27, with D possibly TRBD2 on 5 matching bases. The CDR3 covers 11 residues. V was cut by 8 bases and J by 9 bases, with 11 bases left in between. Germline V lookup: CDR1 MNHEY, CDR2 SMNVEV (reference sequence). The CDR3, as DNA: TGTGCCAGCCCCGCTAGCTGTGAGCAGTTCTTC. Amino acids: CASPASCEQFF.

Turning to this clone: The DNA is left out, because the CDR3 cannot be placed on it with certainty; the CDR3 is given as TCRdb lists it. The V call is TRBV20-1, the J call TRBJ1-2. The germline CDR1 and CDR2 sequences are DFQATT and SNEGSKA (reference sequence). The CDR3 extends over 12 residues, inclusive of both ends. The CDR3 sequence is CSASQVVGEGTF.

This CDR3 reads CASAAAGVHEQYF. Here the CDR3 DNA reads TGTGCCAGCGCTGCCGCGGGCGTCCACGAGCAGTACTTC. The rearrangement links TRBV9 to TRBJ2-7, with a tentative D call TRBD2 (5 bases). This CDR3 comprises 13 residues. Germline CDR1 reads SGDLS; CDR2 reads YYNGEE. V was shortened by 7 bases and J by 5 bases, with 16 bases between the two germline ends.

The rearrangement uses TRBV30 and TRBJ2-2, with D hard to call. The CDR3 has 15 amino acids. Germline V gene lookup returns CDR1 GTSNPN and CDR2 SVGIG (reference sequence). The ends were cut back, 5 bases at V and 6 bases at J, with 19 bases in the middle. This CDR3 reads CAWAGTSMYPGELFF. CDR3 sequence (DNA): TGTGCCTGGGCCGGTACGAGTATGTACCCCGGGGAGCTGTTTTTT.

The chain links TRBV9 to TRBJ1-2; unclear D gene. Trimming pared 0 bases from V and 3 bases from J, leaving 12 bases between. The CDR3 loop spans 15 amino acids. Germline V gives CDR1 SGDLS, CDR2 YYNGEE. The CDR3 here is CASSVDPSPDYGYTF. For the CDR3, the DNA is TGTGCCAGCAGCGTAGACCCAAGCCCCGACTATGGCTACACCTTC. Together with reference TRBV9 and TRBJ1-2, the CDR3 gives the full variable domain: DSGVTQTPKHLITATGQRVTLRCSPRSGDLSVYWYQQSLDQGLQFLIQYYNGEERAKGNILERFSAQQFPDLHSELNLSSLELGDSALYFCASSVDPSPDYGYTFGSGTRLTVV.

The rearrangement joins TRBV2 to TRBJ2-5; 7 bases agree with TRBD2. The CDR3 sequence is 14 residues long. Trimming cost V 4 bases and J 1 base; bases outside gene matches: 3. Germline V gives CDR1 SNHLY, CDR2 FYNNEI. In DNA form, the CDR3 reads TGTGCCAGCAGTGGAGCGGGGCTCCAAGAGACCCAGTACTTC. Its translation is CASSGAGLQETQYF.

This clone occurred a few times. The CDR3 loop reads CASSLGRGWYEQYF. The DNA for the CDR3 is TGTGCCAGCAGCTTAGGCAGGGGGTGGTACGAGCAGTACTTC. The chain employs TRBV7-9 and TRBJ2-7; 7 bases map to TRBD1. The CDR3 contains 14 residues. Germline CDR1 is SEHNR and CDR2 is FQNEAQ (reference sequence). Unmatched junction bases numbered 4, after V lost 1 base and J lost 4 bases.

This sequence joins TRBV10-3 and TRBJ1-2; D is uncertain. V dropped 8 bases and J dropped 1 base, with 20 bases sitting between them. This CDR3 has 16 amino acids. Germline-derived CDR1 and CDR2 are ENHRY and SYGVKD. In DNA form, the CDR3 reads TGTGCCATCGGTACCCACGGAGGTGGCGGTAACTATGGCTACACCTTC. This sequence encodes CAIGTHGGGGNYGYTF.

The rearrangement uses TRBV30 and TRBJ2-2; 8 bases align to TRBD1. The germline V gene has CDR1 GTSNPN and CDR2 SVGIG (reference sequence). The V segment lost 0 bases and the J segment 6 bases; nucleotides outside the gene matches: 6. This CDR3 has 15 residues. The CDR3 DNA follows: TGTGCCTGGAGTGTAGGCAGGGGGCTGGCCGGGGAGCTGTTTTTT. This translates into CAWSVGRGLAGELFF.

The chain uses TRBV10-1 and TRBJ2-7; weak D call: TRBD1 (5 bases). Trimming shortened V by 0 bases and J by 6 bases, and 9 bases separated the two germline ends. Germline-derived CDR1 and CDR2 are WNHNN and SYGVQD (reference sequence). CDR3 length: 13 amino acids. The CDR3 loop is CASSESFRGEQYF. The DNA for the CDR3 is TGCGCCAGCAGTGAGTCATTTAGGGGCGAGCAGTACTTC.

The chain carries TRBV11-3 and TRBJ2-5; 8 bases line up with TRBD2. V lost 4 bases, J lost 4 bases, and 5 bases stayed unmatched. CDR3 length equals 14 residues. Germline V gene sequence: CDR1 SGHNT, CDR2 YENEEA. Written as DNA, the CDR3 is TGTGCCAGCAGCTCCTCGCGGGGGGCAGAGACCCAGTACTTC. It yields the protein CASSSSRGAETQYF.

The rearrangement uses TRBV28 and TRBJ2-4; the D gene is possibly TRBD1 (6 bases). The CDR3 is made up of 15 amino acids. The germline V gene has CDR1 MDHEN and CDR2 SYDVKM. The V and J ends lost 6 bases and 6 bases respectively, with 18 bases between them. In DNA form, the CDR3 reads TGTGCCAGCAGCTTAGCCGGCACAGGGACAAACATTCAGTACTTC. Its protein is CASSLAGTGTNIQYF.

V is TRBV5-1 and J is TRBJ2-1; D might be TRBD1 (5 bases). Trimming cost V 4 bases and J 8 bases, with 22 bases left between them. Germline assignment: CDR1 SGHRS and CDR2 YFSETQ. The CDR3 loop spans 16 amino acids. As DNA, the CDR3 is TGCGCCAGCAGCGTGCCCCCGCAGGGTGTATGGGATGAGCAGTTCTTC. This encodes CASSVPPQGVWDEQFF.

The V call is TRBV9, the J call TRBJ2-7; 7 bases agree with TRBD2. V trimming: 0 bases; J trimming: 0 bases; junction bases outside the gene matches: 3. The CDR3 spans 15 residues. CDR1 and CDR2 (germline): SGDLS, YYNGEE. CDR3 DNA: TGTGCCAGCAGCGTAGGTGGGGGGGTCTCCTACGAGCAGTACTTC. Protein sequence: CASSVGGGVSYEQYF.

DNA for the CDR3: TGTGCCAGCAGCCCCCCGGCTGGGGGGGGCTCCTACGAGCAGTACTTC. Translating it yields CASSPPAGGGSYEQYF. This chain uses TRBV7-9 with TRBJ2-7; TRBD2 matches 7 bases. V gave up 5 bases and J gave up 0 bases; unmatched junction bases: 10. The CDR3 runs 16 residues. The V gene's germline CDR1 is SEHNR and CDR2 FQNEAQ (reference sequence).

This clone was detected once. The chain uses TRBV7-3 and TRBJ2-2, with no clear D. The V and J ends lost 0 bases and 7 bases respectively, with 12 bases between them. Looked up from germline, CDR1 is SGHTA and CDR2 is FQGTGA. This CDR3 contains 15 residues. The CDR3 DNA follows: TGTGCCAGCAGCTTAACGTCAATTCGCGGCGGGGAGCTGTTTTTT. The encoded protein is CASSLTSIRGGELFF.

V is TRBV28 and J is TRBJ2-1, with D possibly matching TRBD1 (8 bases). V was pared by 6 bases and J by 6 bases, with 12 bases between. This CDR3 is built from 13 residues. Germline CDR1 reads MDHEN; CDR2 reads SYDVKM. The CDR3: CASRGGTGNEQFF. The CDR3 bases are TGTGCCAGCAGGGGAGGGACAGGCAATGAGCAGTTCTTC.

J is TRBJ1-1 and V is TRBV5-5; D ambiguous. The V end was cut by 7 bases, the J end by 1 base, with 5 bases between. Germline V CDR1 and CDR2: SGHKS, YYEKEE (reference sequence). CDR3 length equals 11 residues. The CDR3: CASHTNTEAFF. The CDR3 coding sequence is TGTGCCAGCCACACGAACACTGAAGCTTTCTTT.

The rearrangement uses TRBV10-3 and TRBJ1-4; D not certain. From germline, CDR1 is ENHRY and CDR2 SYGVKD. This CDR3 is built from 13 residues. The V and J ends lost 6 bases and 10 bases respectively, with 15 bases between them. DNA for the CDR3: TGTGCCATCAGGGAGGTTGAGGATGGAAAACTGTTTTTT. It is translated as CAIREVEDGKLFF.

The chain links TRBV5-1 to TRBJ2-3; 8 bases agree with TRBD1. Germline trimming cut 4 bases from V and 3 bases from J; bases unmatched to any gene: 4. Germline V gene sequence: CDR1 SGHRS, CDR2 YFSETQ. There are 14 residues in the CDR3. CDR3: CASSGRTGTDTQYF. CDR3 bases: TGCGCCAGCAGCGGCCGGACAGGGACAGATACGCAGTATTTT.

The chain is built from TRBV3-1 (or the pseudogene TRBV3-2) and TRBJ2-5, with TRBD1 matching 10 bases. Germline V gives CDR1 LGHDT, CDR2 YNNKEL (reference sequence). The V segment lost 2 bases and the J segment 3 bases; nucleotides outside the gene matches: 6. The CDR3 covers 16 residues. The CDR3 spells CASSQRGTGVKETQYF. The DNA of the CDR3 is TGTGCCAGCAGCCAAAGGGGGACAGGGGTGAAAGAGACCCAGTACTTC.

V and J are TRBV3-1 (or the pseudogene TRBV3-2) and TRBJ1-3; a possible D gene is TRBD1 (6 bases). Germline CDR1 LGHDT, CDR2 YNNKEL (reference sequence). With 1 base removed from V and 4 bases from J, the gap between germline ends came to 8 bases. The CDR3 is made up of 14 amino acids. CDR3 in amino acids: CASSQGTAGNTIYF. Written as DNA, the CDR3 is TGTGCCAGCAGCCAAGGGACAGCAGGAAACACCATATATTTT.

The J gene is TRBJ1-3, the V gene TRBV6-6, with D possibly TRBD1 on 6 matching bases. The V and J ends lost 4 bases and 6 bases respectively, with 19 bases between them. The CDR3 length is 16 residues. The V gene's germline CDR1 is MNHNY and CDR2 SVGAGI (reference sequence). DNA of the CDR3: TGTGCCAGCAGTTCATCAGGGGTCGCGAACGTAAACACCATATATTTT. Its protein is CASSSSGVANVNTIYF.

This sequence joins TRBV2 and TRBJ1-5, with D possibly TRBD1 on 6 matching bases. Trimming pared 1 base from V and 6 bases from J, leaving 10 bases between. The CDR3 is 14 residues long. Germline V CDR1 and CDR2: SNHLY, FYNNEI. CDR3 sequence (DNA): TGTGCCAGCAGTGAAGGAACAGGGAGTCAGCCCCAGCATTTT. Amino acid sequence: CASSEGTGSQPQHF.

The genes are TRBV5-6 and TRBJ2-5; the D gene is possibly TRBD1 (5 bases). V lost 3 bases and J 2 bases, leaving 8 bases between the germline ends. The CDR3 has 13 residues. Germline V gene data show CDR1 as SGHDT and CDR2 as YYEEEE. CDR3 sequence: CASSSGAQETQYF. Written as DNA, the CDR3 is TGTGCCAGCAGCTCTGGGGCACAAGAGACCCAGTACTTC.

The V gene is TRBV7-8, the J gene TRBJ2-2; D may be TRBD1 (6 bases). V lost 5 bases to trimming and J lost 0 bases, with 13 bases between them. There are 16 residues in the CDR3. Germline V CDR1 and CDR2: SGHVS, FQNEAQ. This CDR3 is CASSHSQGSNTGELFF. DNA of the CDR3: TGTGCCAGCAGCCACTCCCAGGGGTCGAACACCGGGGAGCTGTTTTTT.

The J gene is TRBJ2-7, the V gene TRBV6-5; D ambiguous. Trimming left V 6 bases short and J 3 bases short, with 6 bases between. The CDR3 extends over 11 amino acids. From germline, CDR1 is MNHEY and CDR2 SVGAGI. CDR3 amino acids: CASRGSYEQYF. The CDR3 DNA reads TGTGCCAGCAGGGGCAGCTACGAGCAGTACTTC.

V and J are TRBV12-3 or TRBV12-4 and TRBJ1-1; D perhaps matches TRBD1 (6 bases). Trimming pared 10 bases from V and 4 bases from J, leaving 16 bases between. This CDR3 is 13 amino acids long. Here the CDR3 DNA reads TGTGCCACCCAGTCAACACAGGGCACTGAAGCTTTCTTT. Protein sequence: CATQSTQGTEAFF.